This T cell receptor (beta chain) was recovered during a study of blood T cell repertoires in COVID-19. At the level of the study: Collection of acute and convalescent COVID-19 samples took place in the United States, Italy and Spain. PBMCs, B-cell-depleted T cells, or T cells were the source of the cDNA or gDNA that made up the material.

Source study methods: It was from reference gene primer amplification that nucleated cell counts were estimated. Repertoires were generated with immunoSEQ multiplex PCR, while TCRdb's copy carries only in-frame clones and drops some. That table supplies the V and J calls and clone size; D and trimming were determined from the DNA. The repertoire holds 150,000 to 200,000 clones, roughly nine tenths seen once, with approximately 2.3% in the top ten. Per the germline V gene, CDR1 is SQVTM and CDR2 is ANQGSEA. The V and J ends lost 7 bases and 4 bases respectively, with 14 bases between them. This CDR3 is built from 13 residues.

The source of this sequence is a man aged 65 to 79 with active or convalescent COVID-19. The sequenced sample consisted of peripheral blood. The chain carries TRBV29-1 and TRBJ2-1, with a tentative D call TRBD1 (5 bases). The CDR3 sequence: CSGTTALYNEQFF. CDR3 coding DNA: TGCAGCGGTACGACAGCCCTGTACAATGAGCAGTTCTTC.